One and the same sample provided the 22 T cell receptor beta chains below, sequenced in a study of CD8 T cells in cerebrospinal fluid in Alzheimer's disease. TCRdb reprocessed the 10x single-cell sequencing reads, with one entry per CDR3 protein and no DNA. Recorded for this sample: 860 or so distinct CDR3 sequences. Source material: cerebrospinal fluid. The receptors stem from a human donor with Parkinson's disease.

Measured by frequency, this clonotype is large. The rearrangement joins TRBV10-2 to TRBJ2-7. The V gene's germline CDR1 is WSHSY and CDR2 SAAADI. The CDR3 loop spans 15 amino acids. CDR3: CASSQENRGSYEQYF.

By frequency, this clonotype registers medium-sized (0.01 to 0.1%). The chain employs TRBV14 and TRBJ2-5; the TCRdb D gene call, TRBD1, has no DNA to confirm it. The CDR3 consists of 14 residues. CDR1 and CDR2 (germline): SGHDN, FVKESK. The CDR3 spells CASSQWGLQETQYF. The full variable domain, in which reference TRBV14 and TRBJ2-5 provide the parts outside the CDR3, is EAGVTQFPSHSVIEKGQTVTLRCDPISGHDNLYWYRRVMGKEIKFLLHFVKESKQDESGMPNNRFLAERTGGTYSTLKVQPAELEDSGVYFCASSQWGLQETQYFGPGTRLLVL.

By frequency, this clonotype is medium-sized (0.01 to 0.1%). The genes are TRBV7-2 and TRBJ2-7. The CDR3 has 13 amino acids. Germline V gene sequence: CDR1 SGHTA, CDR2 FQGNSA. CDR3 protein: CASSLDFYYEQYF.

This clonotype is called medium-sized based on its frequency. The CDR3 region is CASSLLGASSYNEQFF. V and J are TRBV7-3 and TRBJ2-1. This CDR3 has 16 residues. Germline loops: CDR1 SGHTA, CDR2 FQGTGA.

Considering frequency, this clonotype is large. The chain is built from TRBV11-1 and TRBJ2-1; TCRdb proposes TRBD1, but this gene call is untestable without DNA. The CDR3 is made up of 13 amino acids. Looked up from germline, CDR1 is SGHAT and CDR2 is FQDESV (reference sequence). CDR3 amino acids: CASSSDRGNEQFF.

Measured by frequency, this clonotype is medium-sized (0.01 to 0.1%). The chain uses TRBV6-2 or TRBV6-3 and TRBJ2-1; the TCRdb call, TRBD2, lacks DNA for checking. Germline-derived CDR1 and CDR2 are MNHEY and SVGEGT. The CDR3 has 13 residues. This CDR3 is CASGRASGNEQFF.

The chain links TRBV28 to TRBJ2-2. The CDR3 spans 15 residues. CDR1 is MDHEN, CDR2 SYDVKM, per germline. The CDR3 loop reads CASTRLDADTGELFF.

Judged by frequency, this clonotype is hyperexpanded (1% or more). This CDR3 is CASSSYEGPNEQYF. The genes are TRBV6-2 or TRBV6-3 and TRBJ2-7; TCRdb gives TRBD1 as the D gene, but with no DNA this cannot be confirmed. CDR3 length: 14 amino acids. Germline loops: CDR1 MNHEY, CDR2 SVGEGT.

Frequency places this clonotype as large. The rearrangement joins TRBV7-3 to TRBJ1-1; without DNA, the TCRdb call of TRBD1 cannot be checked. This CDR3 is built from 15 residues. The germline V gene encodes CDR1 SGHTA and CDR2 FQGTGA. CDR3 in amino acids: CASSLTTGGASEAFF.

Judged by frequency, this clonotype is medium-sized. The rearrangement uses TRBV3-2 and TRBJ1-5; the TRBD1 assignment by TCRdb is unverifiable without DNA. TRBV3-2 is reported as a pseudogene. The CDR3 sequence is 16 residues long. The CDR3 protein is CASSHGDPPGNQPQHF.

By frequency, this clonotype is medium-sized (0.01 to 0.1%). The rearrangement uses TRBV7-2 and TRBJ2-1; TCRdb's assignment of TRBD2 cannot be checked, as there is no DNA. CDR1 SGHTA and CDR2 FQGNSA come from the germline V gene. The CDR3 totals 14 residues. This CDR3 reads CASSLVTSGTGQFF. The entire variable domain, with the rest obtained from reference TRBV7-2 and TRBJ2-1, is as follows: GAGVSQSPSNKVTEKGKDVELRCDPISGHTALYWYRQSLGQGLEFLIYFQGNSAPDKSGLPSDRFSAERTGGSVSTLTIQRTQQEDSAVYLCASSLVTSGTGQFFGPGTRLTVL.

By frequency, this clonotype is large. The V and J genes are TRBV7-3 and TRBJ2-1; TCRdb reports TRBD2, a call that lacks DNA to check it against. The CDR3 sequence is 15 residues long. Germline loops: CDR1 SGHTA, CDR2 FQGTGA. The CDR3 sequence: CASSLEAGAYNEQFF.

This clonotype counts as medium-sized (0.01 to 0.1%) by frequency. CDR3 sequence: CASSFGPGTDNQPQHF. The chain recombines TRBV7-2 with TRBJ1-5; TCRdb's D call, TRBD1, is unchecked because there is no DNA. CDR3 length: 16 residues. From germline, CDR1 is SGHTA and CDR2 FQGNSA.

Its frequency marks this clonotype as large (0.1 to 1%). CDR3 sequence: CASSTGAGNQPQHF. The chain has TRBV2 and TRBJ1-5; lacking DNA, the TRBD1 call made by TCRdb goes unchecked. In germline, CDR1 is SNHLY, CDR2 FYNNEI. The CDR3 is 14 amino acids.

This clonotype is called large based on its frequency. This chain's CDR3 is CASSLPGQGTEQYF. The chain joins TRBV5-1 to TRBJ2-7; TCRdb's assignment of TRBD1 cannot be checked, as there is no DNA. From germline, CDR1 is SGHRS and CDR2 YFSETQ. This CDR3 is built from 14 residues.

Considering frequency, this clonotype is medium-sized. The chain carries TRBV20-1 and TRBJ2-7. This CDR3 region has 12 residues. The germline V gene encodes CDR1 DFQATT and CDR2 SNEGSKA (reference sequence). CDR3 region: CSAETRSYEQYF.

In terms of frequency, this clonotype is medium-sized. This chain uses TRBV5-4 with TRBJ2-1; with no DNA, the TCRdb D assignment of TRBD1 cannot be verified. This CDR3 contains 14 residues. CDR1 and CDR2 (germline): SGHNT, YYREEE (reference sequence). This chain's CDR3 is CAGIRDGSYNEQFF.

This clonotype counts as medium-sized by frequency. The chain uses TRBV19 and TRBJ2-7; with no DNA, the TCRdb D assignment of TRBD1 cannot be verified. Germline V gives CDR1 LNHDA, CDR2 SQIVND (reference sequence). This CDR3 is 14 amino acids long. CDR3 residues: CASSRGQPAYEQYF.

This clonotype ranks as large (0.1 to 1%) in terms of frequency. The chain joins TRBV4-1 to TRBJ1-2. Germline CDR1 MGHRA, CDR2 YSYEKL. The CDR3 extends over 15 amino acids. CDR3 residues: CASSQVLGDRYGYTF.

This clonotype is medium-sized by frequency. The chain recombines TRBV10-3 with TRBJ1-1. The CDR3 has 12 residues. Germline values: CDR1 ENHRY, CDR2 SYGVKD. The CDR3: CAISADLGEAFF.

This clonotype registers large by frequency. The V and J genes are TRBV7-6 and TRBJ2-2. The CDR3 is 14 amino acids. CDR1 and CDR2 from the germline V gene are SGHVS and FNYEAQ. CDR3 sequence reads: CASSPRVYSGELFF.

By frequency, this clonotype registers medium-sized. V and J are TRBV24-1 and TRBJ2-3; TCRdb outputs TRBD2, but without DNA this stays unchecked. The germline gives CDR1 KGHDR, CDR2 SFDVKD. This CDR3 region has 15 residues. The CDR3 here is CATRPSLGASDTQYF.